This T cell receptor beta chain was recorded in a study of T cell responses to AZD1222 COVID-19 vaccine. This CDR3 is built from 16 residues. Germline V CDR1 and CDR2: KGHSH, LQKENI. The ends were cut back, 3 bases at V and 1 base at J, with 13 bases in the middle. Points from the study as a whole: Donors were largely white British and mainly female; clonal diversity was possibly underestimated.

The assay was immunoSEQ multiplex PCR, and TCRdb's table has in-frame clones only and misses some. The data show approximately 80,000 clones, approximately 91% seen once. A note on this clone: Its antigen is unidentified.

The input for sequencing was peripheral blood, taken on day 0 of MenACWY control vaccination. The chain couples TRBV18 to TRBJ1-3, with D possibly being TRBD1 (5 bases). This sequence originates from an adult in good health. The CDR3 here is CASSPSLRGSGNTIYF. Written as DNA, the CDR3 is TGTGCCAGCTCACCCTCTCTAAGGGGATCTGGAAACACCATATATTTT. The variable domain in full, with the rest retrieved from reference TRBV18 and TRBJ1-3, is NAGVMQNPRHLVRRRGQEARLRCSPMKGHSHVYWYRQLPEEGLKFMVYLQKENIIDESGMPKERFSAEFPKEGPSILRIQQVVRGDSAAYFCASSPSLRGSGNTIYFGEGSWLTVV.